The 3 T cell receptor beta chains presented below share a single source sample, sequenced in a study of blood T cell repertoires in COVID-19. TCRdb keeps only in-frame clones here, not all; method: immunoSEQ multiplex PCR. The sample consists of roughly 200,000 clones, roughly four fifths of them appearing once. The sample taken for sequencing was peripheral blood. These receptors were obtained from a man between 50 and 59 years old who had recovered from COVID-19.

The table lists this clone with a count of one. The chain couples TRBV4-1 to TRBJ2-2; TRBD2 matches 8 bases. The germline CDR1 and CDR2 sequences are MGHRA and YSYEKL. V was pared by 4 bases and J by 7 bases, with 11 bases of the junction left unmatched. This CDR3 comprises 16 residues. The CDR3 DNA reads as TGCGCCAGCAGCCTTTACGGTAGCGGGACTAACGGGGAGCTGTTTTTT. Translation: CASSLYGSGTNGELFF.

The V and J genes are TRBV24-1 and TRBJ1-5; 7 nucleotides agree with TRBD1. CDR3 size: 16 residues. J was trimmed by 0 bases and V by 5 bases; bases with no gene match: 6. CDR1 is KGHDR, CDR2 SFDVKD, per germline. CDR3: CATSGSGTVSNQPQHF. CDR3 nucleotide sequence: TGTGCCACCAGTGGTTCCGGGACAGTTAGCAATCAGCCCCAGCATTTT.

The chain carries TRBV7-8 and TRBJ2-1, with 10 positions matching TRBD2. Germline V lookup: CDR1 SGHVS, CDR2 FQNEAQ. V was pared by 0 bases and J by 3 bases, with 11 bases of the junction left unmatched. The length of the CDR3 is 19 residues. The CDR3 nucleotides are TGTGCCAGCAGCTTAGCTAGAGCGGGAGGGCGGTTTAGCTACAATGAGCAGTTCTTC. Its translation is CASSLARAGGRFSYNEQFF.